This TCR beta chain was recovered during a study of CD8+CD57+ T cells in acquired aplastic anemia. Genomic DNA, serving as template, underwent TCR beta VDJ and CDR3 profiling. TCRdb itself ran the reads through MiXCR, one entry per CDR3 protein. Among about 190,000 distinct CDR3 sequences listed, around half were seen once. CDR1 is MGHDK and CDR2 is SYGVNS in the germline V gene. The CDR3 length is 14 residues. Trimming cost V 2 bases and J 11 bases, with 16 bases left between them. V and J are TRBV25-1 and TRBJ1-5; D is uncertain. This TCR was sampled from a human donor in good health, serving as a control. Material for sequencing was sorted CD4+, CD8+, or CD8+CD57+ T cells (not recorded which) from PBMCs. The CDR3 region is CASSEKFAQETQHF. CDR3 DNA sequence: TGTGCCAGCAGTGAAAAATTCGCCCAAGAGACCCAGCATTTT.